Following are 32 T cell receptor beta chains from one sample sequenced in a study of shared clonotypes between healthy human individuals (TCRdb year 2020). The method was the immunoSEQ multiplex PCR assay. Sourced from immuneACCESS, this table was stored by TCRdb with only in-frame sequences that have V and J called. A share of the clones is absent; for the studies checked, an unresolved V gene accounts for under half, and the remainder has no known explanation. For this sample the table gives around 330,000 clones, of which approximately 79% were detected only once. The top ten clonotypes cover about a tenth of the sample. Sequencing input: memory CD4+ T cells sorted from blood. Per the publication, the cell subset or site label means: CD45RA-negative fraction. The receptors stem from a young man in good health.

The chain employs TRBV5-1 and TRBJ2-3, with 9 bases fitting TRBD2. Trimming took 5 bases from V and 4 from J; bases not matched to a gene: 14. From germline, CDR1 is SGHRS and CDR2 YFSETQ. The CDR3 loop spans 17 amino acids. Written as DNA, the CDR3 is TGCGCCAGCAGTTACGGAGGAATGACTAGCGGTTCAGATACGCAGTATTTT. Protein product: CASSYGGMTSGSDTQYF.

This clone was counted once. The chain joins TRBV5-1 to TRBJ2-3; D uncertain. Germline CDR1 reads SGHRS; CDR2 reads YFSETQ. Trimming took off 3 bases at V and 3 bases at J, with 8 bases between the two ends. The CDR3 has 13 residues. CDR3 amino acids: CASSSVPTDTQYF. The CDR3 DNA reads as TGCGCCAGCAGCTCTGTCCCTACAGATACGCAGTATTTT.

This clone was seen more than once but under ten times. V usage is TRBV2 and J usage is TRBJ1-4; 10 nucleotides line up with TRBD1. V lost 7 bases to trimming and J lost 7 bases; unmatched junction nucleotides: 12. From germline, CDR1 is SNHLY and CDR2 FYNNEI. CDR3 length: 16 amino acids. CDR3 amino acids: CASKGGSGQGIEKLFF. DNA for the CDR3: TGTGCCAGCAAGGGGGGATCGGGACAGGGGATTGAAAAACTGTTTTTT.

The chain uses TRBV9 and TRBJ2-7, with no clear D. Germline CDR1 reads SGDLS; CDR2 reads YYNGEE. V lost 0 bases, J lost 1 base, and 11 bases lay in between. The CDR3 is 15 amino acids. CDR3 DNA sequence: TGTGCCAGCAGCGTAGGGCCCGTCCCATCCTACGAGCAGTACTTC. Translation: CASSVGPVPSYEQYF.

The CDR3 protein is CASSEGEGIGQPQHF. For the CDR3, the DNA is TGTGCCAGCAGTGAAGGAGAAGGAATCGGGCAGCCCCAGCATTTT. The chain combines TRBV25-1 with TRBJ1-5; D remains unclear. Germline V gene data show CDR1 as MGHDK and CDR2 as SYGVNS. This CDR3 has 15 residues. V was clipped by 2 bases and J by 7 bases, with 15 bases between them.

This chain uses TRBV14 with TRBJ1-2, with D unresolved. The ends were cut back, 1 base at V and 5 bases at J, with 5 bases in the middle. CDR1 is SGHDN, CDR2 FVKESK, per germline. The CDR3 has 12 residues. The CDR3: CASSQGLYGYTF. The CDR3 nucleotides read TGTGCCAGCAGCCAAGGGCTGTATGGCTACACCTTC.

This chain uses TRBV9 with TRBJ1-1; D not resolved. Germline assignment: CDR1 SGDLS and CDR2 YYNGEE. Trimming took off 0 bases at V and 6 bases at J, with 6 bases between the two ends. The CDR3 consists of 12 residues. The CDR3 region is CASSVVGSEAFF. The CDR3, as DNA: TGTGCCAGCAGCGTAGTGGGTTCTGAAGCTTTCTTT.

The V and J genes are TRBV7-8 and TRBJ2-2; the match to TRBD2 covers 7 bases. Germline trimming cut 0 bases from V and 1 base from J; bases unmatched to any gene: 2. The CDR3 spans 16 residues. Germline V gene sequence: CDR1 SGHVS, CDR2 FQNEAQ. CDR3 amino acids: CASSLAASGNTGELFF. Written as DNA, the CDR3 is TGTGCCAGCAGCTTAGCGGCTAGCGGGAACACCGGGGAGCTGTTTTTT.

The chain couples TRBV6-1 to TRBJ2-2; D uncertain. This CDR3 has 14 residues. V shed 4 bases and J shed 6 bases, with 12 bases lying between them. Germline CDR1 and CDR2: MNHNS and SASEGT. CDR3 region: CASSASSVPGELFF. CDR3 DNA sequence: TGTGCCAGCAGTGCTTCCTCGGTCCCCGGGGAGCTGTTTTTT.

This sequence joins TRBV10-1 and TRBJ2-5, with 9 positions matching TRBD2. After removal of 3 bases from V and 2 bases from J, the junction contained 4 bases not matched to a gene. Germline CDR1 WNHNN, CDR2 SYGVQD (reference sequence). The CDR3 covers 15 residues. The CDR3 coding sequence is TGCGCCAGCAGTGATGGGCGGGAGGGACAAGAGACCCAGTACTTC. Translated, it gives CASSDGREGQETQYF.

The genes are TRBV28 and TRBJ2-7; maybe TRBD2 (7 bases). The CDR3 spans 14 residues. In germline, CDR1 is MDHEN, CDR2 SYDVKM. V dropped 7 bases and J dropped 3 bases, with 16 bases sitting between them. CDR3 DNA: TGTGCCAGCACCGAAGGGGGGGAGAACTACGAGCAGTACTTC. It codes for CASTEGGENYEQYF.

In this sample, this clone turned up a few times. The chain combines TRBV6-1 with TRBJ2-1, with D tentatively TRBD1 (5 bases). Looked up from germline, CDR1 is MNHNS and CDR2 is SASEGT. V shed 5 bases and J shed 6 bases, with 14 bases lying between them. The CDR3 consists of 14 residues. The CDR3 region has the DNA TGTGCCAGCAGTCAGATCATTAGGGGCAATGAGCAGTTCTTC. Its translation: CASSQIIRGNEQFF.

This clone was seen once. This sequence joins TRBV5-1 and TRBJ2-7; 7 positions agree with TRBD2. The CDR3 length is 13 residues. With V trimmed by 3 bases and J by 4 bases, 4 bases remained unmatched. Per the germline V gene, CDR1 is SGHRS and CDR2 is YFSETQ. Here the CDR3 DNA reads TGCGCCAGCAGCTCTAGCGGAAAGTACGAGCAGTACTTC. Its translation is CASSSSGKYEQYF.

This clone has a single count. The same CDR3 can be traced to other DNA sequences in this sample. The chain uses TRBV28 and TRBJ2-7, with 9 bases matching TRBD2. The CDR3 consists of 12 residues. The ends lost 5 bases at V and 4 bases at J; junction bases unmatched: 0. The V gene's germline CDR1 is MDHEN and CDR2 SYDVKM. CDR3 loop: CASSTSGYEQYF. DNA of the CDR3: TGTGCCAGCAGTACTAGCGGGTACGAGCAGTACTTC.

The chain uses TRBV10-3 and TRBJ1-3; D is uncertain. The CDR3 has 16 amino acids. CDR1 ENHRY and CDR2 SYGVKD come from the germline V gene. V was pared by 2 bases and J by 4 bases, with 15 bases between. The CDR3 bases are TGTGCCATCAGTGAGGAGTATAGGGCAAGAGGAAACACCATATATTTT. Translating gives CAISEEYRARGNTIYF.

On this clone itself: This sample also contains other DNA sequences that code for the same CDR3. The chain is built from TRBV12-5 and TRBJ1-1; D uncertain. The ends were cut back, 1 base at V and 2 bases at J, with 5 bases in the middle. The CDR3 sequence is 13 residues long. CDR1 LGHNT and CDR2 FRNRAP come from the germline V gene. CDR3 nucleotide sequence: TGTGCTAGTGGTTTGGAAGTTAACACTGAAGCTTTCTTT. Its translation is CASGLEVNTEAFF.

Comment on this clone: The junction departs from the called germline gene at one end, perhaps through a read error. CDR3 region: CASSSLLGRIQF. The CDR3 coding sequence is TGTGCCAGCAGCTCCCTCCTCGGTCGGATTCAGTTT. The genes are TRBV11-3 and TRBJ2-3; D ambiguous. CDR3 length: 12 amino acids. Germline loops: CDR1 SGHNT, CDR2 YENEEA.

Here the CDR3 reads CAISERESTNEKLFF. The CDR3 coding sequence is TGTGCCATCAGTGAGCGGGAGTCAACTAATGAAAAACTGTTTTTT. V usage is TRBV10-3 and J usage is TRBJ1-4; no reliable D call. Germline-derived CDR1 and CDR2 are ENHRY and SYGVKD. V was trimmed by 2 bases and J by 0 bases, leaving 7 bases between them. This CDR3 spans 15 amino acids.

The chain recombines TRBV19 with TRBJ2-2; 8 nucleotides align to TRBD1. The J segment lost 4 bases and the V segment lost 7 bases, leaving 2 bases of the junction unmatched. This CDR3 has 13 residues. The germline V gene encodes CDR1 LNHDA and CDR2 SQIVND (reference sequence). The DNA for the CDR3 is TGTGCCAGTACAACAGGGGGCACCGGGGAGCTGTTTTTT. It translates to CASTTGGTGELFF.

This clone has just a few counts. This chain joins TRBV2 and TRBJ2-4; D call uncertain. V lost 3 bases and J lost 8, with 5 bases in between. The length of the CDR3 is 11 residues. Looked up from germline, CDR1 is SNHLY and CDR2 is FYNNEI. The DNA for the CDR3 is TGTGCCAGCAGTGAGATTGACATTCAGTACTTC. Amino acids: CASSEIDIQYF.

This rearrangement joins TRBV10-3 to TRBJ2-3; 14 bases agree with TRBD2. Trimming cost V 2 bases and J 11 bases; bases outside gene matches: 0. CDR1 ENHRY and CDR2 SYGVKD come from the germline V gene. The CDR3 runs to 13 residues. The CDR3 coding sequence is TGTGCCATCAGTGAGGGACTAGCGGGAGGGCAGTATTTT. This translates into CAISEGLAGGQYF.

The CDR3 DNA sequence: TGTGCCAGCAGCCCATGGGGGGCCTACGAGCAGTACTTC. Its translation: CASSPWGAYEQYF. The chain combines TRBV7-3 with TRBJ2-7; tentatively, D is TRBD2 (6 bases). The germline gives CDR1 SGHTA, CDR2 FQGTGA. This CDR3 has 13 amino acids. Trimming cost V 5 bases and J 2 bases, with 10 bases left between them.

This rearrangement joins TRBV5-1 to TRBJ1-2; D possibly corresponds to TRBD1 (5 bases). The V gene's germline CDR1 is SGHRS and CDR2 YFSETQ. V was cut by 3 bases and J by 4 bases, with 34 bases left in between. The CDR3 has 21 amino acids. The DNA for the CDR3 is TGCGCCAGCAGCTGGGTGGGGGTAGGGGACCCGGCGCGGCCGACACGCTATGGCTACACCTTC. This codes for CASSWVGVGDPARPTRYGYTF.

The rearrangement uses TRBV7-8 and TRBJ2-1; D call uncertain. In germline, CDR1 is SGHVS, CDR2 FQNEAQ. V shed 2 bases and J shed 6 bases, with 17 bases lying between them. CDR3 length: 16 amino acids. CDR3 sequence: CASSLLGSVGSNEQFF. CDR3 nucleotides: TGTGCCAGCAGCTTACTAGGAAGCGTGGGATCCAATGAGCAGTTCTTC. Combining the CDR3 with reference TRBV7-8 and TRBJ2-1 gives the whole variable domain GAGVSQSPRYKVAKRGQDVALRCDPISGHVSLFWYQQALGQGPEFLTYFQNEAQLDKSGLPSDRFFAERPEGSVSTLKIQRTQQEDSAVYLCASSLLGSVGSNEQFFGPGTRLTVL.

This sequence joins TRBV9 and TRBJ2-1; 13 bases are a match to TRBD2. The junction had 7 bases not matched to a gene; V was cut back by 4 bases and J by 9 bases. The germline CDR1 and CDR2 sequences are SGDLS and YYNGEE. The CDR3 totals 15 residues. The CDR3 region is CASSFGLAGEVEQFF. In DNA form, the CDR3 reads TGTGCCAGCAGCTTCGGACTAGCGGGAGAAGTTGAGCAGTTCTTC.

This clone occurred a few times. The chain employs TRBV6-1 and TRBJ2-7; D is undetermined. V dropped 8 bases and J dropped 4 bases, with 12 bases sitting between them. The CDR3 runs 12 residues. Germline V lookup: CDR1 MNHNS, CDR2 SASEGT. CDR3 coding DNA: TGTGCCAGCGGCGCGCGTAGATACGAGCAGTACTTC. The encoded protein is CASGARRYEQYF.

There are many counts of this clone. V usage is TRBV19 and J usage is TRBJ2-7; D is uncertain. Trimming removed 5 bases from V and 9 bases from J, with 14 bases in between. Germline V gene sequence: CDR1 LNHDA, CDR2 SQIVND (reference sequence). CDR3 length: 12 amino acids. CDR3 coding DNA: TGTGCCAGTAGTCCGACTTTCGGCGGGCAGTACTTC. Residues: CASSPTFGGQYF.

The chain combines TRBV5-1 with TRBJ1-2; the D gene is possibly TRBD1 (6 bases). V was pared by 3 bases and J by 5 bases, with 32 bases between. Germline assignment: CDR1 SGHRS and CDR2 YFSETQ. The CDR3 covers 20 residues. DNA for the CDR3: TGCGCCAGCAGCTCCTTAGGGGGAGTACACCGGGACTTCTCATGGTATGGCTACACCTTC. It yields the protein CASSSLGGVHRDFSWYGYTF. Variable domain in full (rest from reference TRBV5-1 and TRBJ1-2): KAGVTQTPRYLIKTRGQQVTLSCSPISGHRSVSWYQQTPGQGLQFLFEYFSETQRNKGNFPGRFSGRQFSNSRSEMNVSTLELGDSALYLCASSSLGGVHRDFSWYGYTFGSGTRLTVV.

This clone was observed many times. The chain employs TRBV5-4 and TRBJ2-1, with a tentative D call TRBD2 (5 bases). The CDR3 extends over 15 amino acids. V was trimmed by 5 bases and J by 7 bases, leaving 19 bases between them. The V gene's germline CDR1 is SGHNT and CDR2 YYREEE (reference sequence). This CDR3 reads CASSSLSTTRNEQFF. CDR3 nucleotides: TGTGCCAGCAGTTCGCTTTCTACTACTAGGAATGAGCAGTTCTTC.

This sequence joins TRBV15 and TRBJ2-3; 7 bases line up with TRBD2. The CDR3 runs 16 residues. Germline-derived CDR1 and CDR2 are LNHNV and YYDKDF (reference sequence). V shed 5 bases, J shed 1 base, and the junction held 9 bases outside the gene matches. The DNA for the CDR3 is TGTGCCACCAGCTCCATAGCGGGCCCGGGCACAGATACGCAGTATTTT. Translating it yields CATSSIAGPGTDTQYF.

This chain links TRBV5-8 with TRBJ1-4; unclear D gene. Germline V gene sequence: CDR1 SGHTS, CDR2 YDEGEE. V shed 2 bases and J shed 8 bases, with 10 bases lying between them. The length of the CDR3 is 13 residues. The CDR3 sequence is CASSLTDPEKLFF. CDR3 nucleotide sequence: TGTGCCAGCAGCTTAACAGACCCCGAAAAACTGTTTTTT. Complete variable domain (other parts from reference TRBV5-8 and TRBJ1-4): EAGVTQSPTHLIKTRGQQATLRCSPISGHTSVYWYQQALGLGLQFLLWYDEGEERNRGNFPPRFSGRQFPNYSSELNVNALELEDSALYLCASSLTDPEKLFFGSGTQLSVL.

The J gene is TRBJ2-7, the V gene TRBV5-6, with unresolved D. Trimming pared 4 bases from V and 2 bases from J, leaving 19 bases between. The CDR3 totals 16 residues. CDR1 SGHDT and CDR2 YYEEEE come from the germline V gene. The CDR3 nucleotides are TGTGCCAGCAGCACAGTCTTCGGCGCCGACACCTACGAGCAGTACTTC. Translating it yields CASSTVFGADTYEQYF.